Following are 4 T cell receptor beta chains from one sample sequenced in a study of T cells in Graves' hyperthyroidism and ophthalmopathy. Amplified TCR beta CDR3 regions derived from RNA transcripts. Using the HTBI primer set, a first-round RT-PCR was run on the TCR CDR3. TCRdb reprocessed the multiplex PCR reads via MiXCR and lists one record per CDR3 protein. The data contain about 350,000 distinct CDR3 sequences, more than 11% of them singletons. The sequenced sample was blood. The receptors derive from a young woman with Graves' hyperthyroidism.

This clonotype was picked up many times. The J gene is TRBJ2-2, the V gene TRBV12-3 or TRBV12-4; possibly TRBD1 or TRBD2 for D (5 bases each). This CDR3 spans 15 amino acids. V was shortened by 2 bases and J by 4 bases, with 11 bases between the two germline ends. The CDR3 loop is CASSLLGTFTGELFF. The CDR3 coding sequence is TGTGCCAGCAGTTTACTCGGGACCTTCACCGGGGAGCTGTTTTTT.

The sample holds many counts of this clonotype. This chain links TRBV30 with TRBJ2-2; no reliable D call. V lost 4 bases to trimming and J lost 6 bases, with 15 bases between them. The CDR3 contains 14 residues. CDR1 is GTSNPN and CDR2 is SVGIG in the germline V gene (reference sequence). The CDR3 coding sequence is TGTGCCTGGACCAAAAATCCGGAACCCGGGGAGCTGTTTTTT. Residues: CAWTKNPEPGELFF.

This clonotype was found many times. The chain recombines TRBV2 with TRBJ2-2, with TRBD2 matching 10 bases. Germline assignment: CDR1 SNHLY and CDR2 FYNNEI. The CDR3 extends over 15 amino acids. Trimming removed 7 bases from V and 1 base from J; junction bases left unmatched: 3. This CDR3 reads CASTRTSGNTGELFF. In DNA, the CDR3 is TGTGCCAGCACAAGGACTAGCGGGAACACCGGGGAGCTGTTTTTT. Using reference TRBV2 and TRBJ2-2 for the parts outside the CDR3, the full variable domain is EPEVTQTPSHQVTQMGQEVILRCVPISNHLYFYWYRQILGQKVEFLVSFYNNEISEKSEIFDDQFSVERPDGSNFTLKIRSTKLEDSAMYFCASTRTSGNTGELFFGEGSRLTVL.

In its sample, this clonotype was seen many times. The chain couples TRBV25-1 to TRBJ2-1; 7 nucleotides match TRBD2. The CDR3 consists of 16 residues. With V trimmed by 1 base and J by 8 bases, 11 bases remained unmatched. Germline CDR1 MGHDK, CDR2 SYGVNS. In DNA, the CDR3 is TGTGCCAGCAGTGAATCTGGGAGGGGACGACTTGATGAGCAGTTCTTC. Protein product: CASSESGRGRLDEQFF.